This TCR beta chain was found in a study of regulatory T cells in long-lasting Graves disease. Germline CDR1 and CDR2: MDHEN and SYDVKM. The CDR3 loop spans 15 amino acids. The trim removed 6 bases at V and 4 bases at J, leaving 6 bases unmatched. Arm-PCR of CDR3 regions with iRepertoire HTBI primers generated TCR beta libraries. A single record per CDR3 protein comes from TCRdb applying MiXCR to the multiplex PCR reads. The sample contains around 400,000 distinct CDR3 sequences, roughly 23% of which appear only once. Time point here: persistent/refractory GD, antithyroid drugs over 5 years with positive TRAb. There was RNA extracted from PBMCs, and the TCR library was made from it.

This receptor was obtained from a female donor with Graves disease. V is TRBV28 and J is TRBJ1-5, with TRBD1 matching over 10 bases. The sample here was peripheral blood mononuclear cells (PBMCs), taken when the disease was refractory, from a patient treated with antithyroid drugs. CDR3 DNA: TGTGCCAGCAGGGCCGACAGGGGGCGAAATCAGCCCCAGCATTTT. Its translation: CASRADRGRNQPQHF.